Shown below are 20 T cell receptor beta chains from a single sample sequenced in a study of OX40 agonist ivuxolimab in advanced cancers. Only in-frame clones appear in the TCRdb table, and some are missing; sequencing was by immunoSEQ multiplex PCR. The sample records about 51,000 clones, roughly 80% being singletons. This material consisted of CD4+ or CD8+ T cells sorted from blood, taken in a trial of the OX40 agonist ivuxolimab. Receptor source: an adult with an advanced solid tumor such as melanoma, head and neck, liver or kidney cancer.

This clone was found once. The chain has TRBV5-3 and TRBJ1-1; D is unresolved. TRBV5-3 is an ORF; its function is uncertain. The V end lost 2 bases, the J end lost 1 base, and 9 bases lay between the germline ends. The CDR3 runs to 14 residues. The DNA for the CDR3 is TGTGCCAGAAGCTTAGGAGGAGGGAACACTGAAGCTTTCTTT. Its protein product is CARSLGGGNTEAFF.

This rearrangement joins TRBV18 to TRBJ2-3; 14 bases align to TRBD2. The length of the CDR3 is 17 residues. The V segment lost 6 bases and the J segment 0 bases; nucleotides outside the gene matches: 5. Germline V gives CDR1 KGHSH, CDR2 LQKENI. CDR3 protein: CASSRTSGGSSTDTQYF. The CDR3 coding sequence is TGTGCCAGCTCCCGGACTAGCGGGGGGTCTAGCACAGATACGCAGTATTTT.

This clone was seen a few times. The rearrangement links TRBV6-5 to TRBJ2-3, with D perhaps TRBD1 (6 bases). In germline, CDR1 is MNHEY, CDR2 SVGAGI. The CDR3 totals 15 residues. V lost 2 bases and J lost 6, with 15 bases in between. CDR3 in DNA: TGTGCCAGCAGTTACCAGTCCCAGGGGCTGGATACGCAGTATTTT. Translation gives CASSYQSQGLDTQYF.

This clone came up a few times. The V and J genes are TRBV25-1 and TRBJ2-7; D assignment may be TRBD1 or TRBD2 (7 bases each). Germline V gene lookup returns CDR1 MGHDK and CDR2 SYGVNS. V lost 6 bases and J 5 bases, leaving 14 bases between the germline ends. The CDR3 runs 13 residues. The CDR3 nucleotides are TGTGCCAGCAGAGAGACAGGGAGGGACGAGCAGTACTTC. Its protein is CASRETGRDEQYF.

The rearrangement uses TRBV19 and TRBJ2-5, with TRBD1 as a possible D gene (6 bases). CDR3 length equals 15 residues. Germline loops: CDR1 LNHDA, CDR2 SQIVND (reference sequence). The V end lost 5 bases, the J end lost 4 bases, and 17 bases lay between the germline ends. The CDR3 sequence is CASSPTNGDTETQYF. CDR3 nucleotides: TGTGCCAGTAGTCCAACCAATGGGGACACAGAGACCCAGTACTTC.

This chain connects TRBV7-9 to TRBJ2-1; D remains unclear. V gave up 1 base and J gave up 9 bases, with 7 bases separating them. The V gene's germline CDR1 is SEHNR and CDR2 FQNEAQ (reference sequence). The CDR3 loop spans 12 amino acids. The CDR3 DNA reads TGTGCCAGCAGCTTAGATCTGGTTGAGCAGTTCTTC. This sequence encodes CASSLDLVEQFF.

This clone was picked up one time. The V gene is TRBV18, the J gene TRBJ2-7, with D maybe TRBD2 (6 bases). This CDR3 contains 13 residues. Trimming stripped 1 base from V and 4 bases from J, with 8 bases between. Germline V gene sequence: CDR1 KGHSH, CDR2 LQKENI. The CDR3 region is CASSPLAGYEQYF. The CDR3, as DNA: TGTGCCAGCTCACCACTTGCGGGATACGAGCAGTACTTC.

The V gene is TRBV2, the J gene TRBJ2-2; 9 nucleotides align to TRBD1. This CDR3 region has 16 residues. CDR1 and CDR2 (germline): SNHLY, FYNNEI. The trim removed 4 bases at V and 0 bases at J, leaving 3 bases unmatched. CDR3 sequence: CASSAGQGPNTGELFF. Here the CDR3 DNA reads TGTGCCAGCAGTGCGGGACAGGGACCGAACACCGGGGAGCTGTTTTTT. Drawing the rest from reference TRBV2 and TRBJ2-2, the complete variable domain is EPEVTQTPSHQVTQMGQEVILRCVPISNHLYFYWYRQILGQKVEFLVSFYNNEISEKSEIFDDQFSVERPDGSNFTLKIRSTKLEDSAMYFCASSAGQGPNTGELFFGEGSRLTVL.

The rearrangement uses TRBV2 and TRBJ2-2; perhaps TRBD2 as D (5 bases). The CDR3 has 13 residues. Trimming removed 4 bases at V and 7 bases at J, with 10 bases between. CDR1 is SNHLY, CDR2 FYNNEI, per germline. This CDR3 is CASSGLRGGELFF. The CDR3 DNA is TGTGCCAGCAGTGGACTCCGGGGCGGGGAGCTGTTTTTT. Supplemented by reference TRBV2 and TRBJ2-2, the full variable domain reads EPEVTQTPSHQVTQMGQEVILRCVPISNHLYFYWYRQILGQKVEFLVSFYNNEISEKSEIFDDQFSVERPDGSNFTLKIRSTKLEDSAMYFCASSGLRGGELFFGEGSRLTVL.

This chain connects TRBV21-1 to TRBJ2-1; the DNA was not compared with TRBD2, the D call given in the table. TRBV21-1 is annotated as a pseudogene. The CDR3 contains 14 residues. Written as DNA, the CDR3 is TGTGCCAGCCCCGGGACTAGCGGGGACGGTGAGCAGTTCTTC. This codes for CASPGTSGDGEQFF.

Here the CDR3 reads CASSRQGRSYEQYF. As DNA, the CDR3 is TGTGCCAGCAGCAGACAGGGTAGATCCTACGAGCAGTACTTC. This rearrangement joins TRBV21-1 to TRBJ2-7; the D call in the table, TRBD1, was not verified against the DNA. TRBV21-1 is a listed pseudogene. The CDR3 is made up of 14 amino acids.

The rearrangement joins TRBV4-1 to TRBJ2-2; D is ambiguous. Germline V gene sequence: CDR1 MGHRA, CDR2 YSYEKL. The V and J ends lost 6 bases and 0 bases respectively, with 5 bases between them. This CDR3 comprises 13 residues. This chain's CDR3 is CASSRTNTGELFF. The CDR3 DNA reads TGCGCCAGCAGTAGGACGAACACCGGGGAGCTGTTTTTT.

CDR3: CASSLSSGGADNEQFF. The CDR3 DNA follows: TGTGCCAGCAGCTTGAGTAGCGGGGGGGCTGACAATGAGCAGTTCTTC. The chain links TRBV5-6 to TRBJ2-1; 11 bases are shared with TRBD2. This CDR3 spans 16 amino acids. CDR1 and CDR2 from the germline V gene are SGHDT and YYEEEE. V trimming: 1 base; J trimming: 5 bases; junction bases outside the gene matches: 5.

This clone appeared once. This chain connects TRBV5-1 to TRBJ1-1; a weak D match, TRBD1 (5 bases). V lost 2 bases, J lost 0 bases, and 8 bases lay in between. Per germline, CDR1 SGHRS and CDR2 YFSETQ. This CDR3 has 14 residues. The CDR3 is CASSFGQVNTEAFF. The CDR3 DNA reads as TGCGCCAGCAGCTTCGGACAAGTGAACACTGAAGCTTTCTTT.

The chain couples TRBV4-2 to TRBJ1-2; the match to TRBD1 covers 7 bases. J was trimmed by 12 bases and V by 3 bases; bases with no gene match: 13. This CDR3 is 14 amino acids long. The germline V gene encodes CDR1 LGHNA and CDR2 YNFKEQ. The DNA for the CDR3 is TGTGCCAGCAGCCACAGACAGGGTGGGGAGGGAGACACCTTC. This encodes CASSHRQGGEGDTF.

The chain links TRBV7-2 to TRBJ2-3; 13 bases map to TRBD2. The CDR3 is 16 amino acids. With 5 bases clipped from V and 4 bases from J, the junction kept 6 bases outside the gene matches. Looked up from germline, CDR1 is SGHTA and CDR2 is FQGNSA. As DNA, the CDR3 is TGTGCCAGCAGCCCAACTAGCGGGGGGGCCGCAGATACGCAGTATTTT. This encodes CASSPTSGGAADTQYF. The whole variable domain, filled in from reference TRBV7-2 and TRBJ2-3, reads GAGVSQSPSNKVTEKGKDVELRCDPISGHTALYWYRQSLGQGLEFLIYFQGNSAPDKSGLPSDRFSAERTGGSVSTLTIQRTQQEDSAVYLCASSPTSGGAADTQYFGPGTRLTVL.

V gene TRBV5-4 combines with J gene TRBJ2-3; 10 nucleotides match TRBD1. The J segment lost 4 bases and the V segment lost 5 bases, leaving 7 bases of the junction unmatched. CDR3 length: 15 amino acids. From germline, CDR1 is SGHNT and CDR2 YYREEE (reference sequence). CDR3 nucleotides: TGTGCCAGCAGTGGGGGACAGGGGCCGGCAGATACGCAGTATTTT. It yields the protein CASSGGQGPADTQYF.

V is TRBV6-4 and J is TRBJ2-3, with 14 bases lining up with TRBD2. After removal of 5 bases from V and 4 bases from J, the junction contained 5 bases not matched to a gene. Germline CDR1 and CDR2: MRHNA and SNTAGT. This CDR3 region has 16 residues. The CDR3 DNA is TGTGCCAGCAGTTCGACTAGCGGGGGGGCTTCAGATACGCAGTATTTT. This translates into CASSSTSGGASDTQYF.

This clone was recorded once. The chain has TRBV29-1 and TRBJ1-1; weak D call: TRBD1 (5 bases). The CDR3 length is 14 residues. V was cut by 4 bases and J by 0 bases, with 12 bases left in between. CDR1 and CDR2 (germline): SQVTM, ANQGSEA. In DNA form, the CDR3 reads TGCAGCGTTGCGGCGGGGGTGCTGAACACTGAAGCTTTCTTT. This gives the protein CSVAAGVLNTEAFF.

This clone was recorded only once. The chain combines TRBV7-9 with TRBJ2-1, with 7 nucleotides matching TRBD2. V lost 5 bases to trimming and J lost 5 bases; unmatched junction nucleotides: 12. This CDR3 has 16 residues. Germline V gene data show CDR1 as SEHNR and CDR2 as FQNEAQ (reference sequence). The CDR3 DNA sequence: TGTGCCAGCAGCGTCCCATGGGGGGGACGAGACAATGAGCAGTTCTTC. Its translation is CASSVPWGGRDNEQFF.